This T cell receptor beta chain was identified during a study of lymphopenia after photon versus proton radiotherapy (dated by TCRdb to the late 2010s). Broadly, across the study: The study compared the immunological effects of photon versus proton radiation therapy in patients with gastrointestinal tumors who developed high-grade lymphopenia. The 20 patients in the cohort had gastrointestinal tumors, were treated with either photon or proton therapy, and subsequently developed lymphopenia. The study was designed to characterize how the impact on the immune system differs between the two radiation modalities. Results the study describes overall, beyond this receptor: Relative stability during treatment was observed in proton-treated patients, whereas loss of naive T cells and TCR diversity and gain of effector/memory populations were observed in photon-treated patients. The authors looked at the survival association only in patients who died, and they framed better survival with proton therapy as a possibility rather than a demonstrated result. Once the lymphocyte count had reached its nadir, the repertoires of photon-treated patients showed oligoclonal expansion, particularly of CD8+ Temra cells, and this expansion drove the decline in diversity. Across the cohort, an inverse correlation was found between a larger post-nadir drop in TCR diversity and overall survival time among patients who died.

V lost 5 bases and J lost 3 bases; the stretch between them is 11 bases long. CDR1 is given as SGHVS and CDR2 as FQNEAQ, both from the germline V gene. The CDR3 spans 14 residues, from the cysteine through the phenylalanine. The read is trimmed to its CDR3 DNA, 42 bases read in frame from base 1. Libraries were made using the immunoSEQ multiplex PCR assay. T cell repertoires were profiled with deep sequencing of rearranged TCR beta loci together with multiparametric flow cytometry. Drawn from immuneACCESS, this table holds only the in-frame rearrangements with V and J called that TCRdb kept. Clones are partly lost; checked studies trace under half to an unresolved V gene and leave the rest unexplained. In this sample the table shows around 64,000 clones, approximately 86% of which occur a single time. The ten most abundant clones make up roughly 13% of the sample. Worth noting for this clone: Its antigen is unknown. Qualities for individual bases were not recorded, and no much larger clone is one base off.

The sequencing used peripheral blood, collected from a patient treated with proton-based radiotherapy. The rearrangement joined TRBV7-8 to TRBJ1-3, and TRBD1 may be the D gene, going by 5 matching bases. This sequence was found in a man older than 75 with esophageal cancer. The CDR3: CASSAQGGGNTIYF. The sequenced DNA: TGTGCCAGCAGCGCCCAGGGAGGTGGAAACACCATATATTTT.